The T cell receptor beta chain described here comes from a study of T cells in Graves' hyperthyroidism and ophthalmopathy. The authors took PBMCs from roughly 9.3 ml fresh peripheral blood. This clonotype appeared a few times. With 5 bases removed from V and 4 bases from J, the gap between germline ends came to 17 bases. CDR3 size: 15 residues. Template material for amplifying TCR beta CDR3 regions consisted of RNA transcripts. In the first-round RT-PCR of the TCR CDR3, the HTBI primer set was used. TCRdb itself ran the multiplex PCR reads through MiXCR, one entry per CDR3 protein. The repertoire includes under 400,000 distinct CDR3 sequences, roughly 18% of them detected once, and about 53% sits in the top ten.

This chain links TRBV12-3 or TRBV12-4 with TRBJ1-2; D unclear. Sequenced input: blood. This receptor was taken from a woman aged 45-65 years with Graves' hyperthyroidism. This CDR3 is CASSPSRRWLYGYTF. The CDR3 DNA sequence: TGTGCCAGCAGTCCCTCGCGCAGATGGCTCTATGGCTACACCTTC.